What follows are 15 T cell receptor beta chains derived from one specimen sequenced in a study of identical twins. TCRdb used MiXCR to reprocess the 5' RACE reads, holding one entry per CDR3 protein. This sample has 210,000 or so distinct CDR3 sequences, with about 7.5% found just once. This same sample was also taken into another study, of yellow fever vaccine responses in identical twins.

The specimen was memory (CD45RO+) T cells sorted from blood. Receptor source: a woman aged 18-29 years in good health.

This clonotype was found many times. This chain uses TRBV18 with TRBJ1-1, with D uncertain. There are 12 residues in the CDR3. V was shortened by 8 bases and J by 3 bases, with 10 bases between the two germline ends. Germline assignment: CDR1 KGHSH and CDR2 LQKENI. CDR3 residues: CASRRLDTEAFF. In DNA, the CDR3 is TGTGCCAGCCGTCGTCTGGACACTGAAGCTTTCTTT.

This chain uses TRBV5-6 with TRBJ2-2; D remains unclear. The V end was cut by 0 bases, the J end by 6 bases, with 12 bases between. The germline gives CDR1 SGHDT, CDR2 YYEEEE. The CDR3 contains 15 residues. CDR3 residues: CASSLAVTPAGELFF. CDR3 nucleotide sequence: TGTGCCAGCAGCTTGGCCGTGACACCGGCCGGGGAGCTGTTTTTT.

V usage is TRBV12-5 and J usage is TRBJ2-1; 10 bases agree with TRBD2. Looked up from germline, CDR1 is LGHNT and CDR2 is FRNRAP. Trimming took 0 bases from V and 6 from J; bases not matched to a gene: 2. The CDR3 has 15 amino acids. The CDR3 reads CASGLVAGGRNEQFF. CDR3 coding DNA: TGTGCTAGTGGTTTGGTAGCGGGAGGGCGCAATGAGCAGTTCTTC. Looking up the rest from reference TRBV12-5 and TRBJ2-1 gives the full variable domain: DARVTQTPRHKVTEMGQEVTMRCQPILGHNTVFWYRQTMMQGLELLAYFRNRAPLDDSGMPKDRFSAEMPDATLATLKIQPSEPRDSAVYFCASGLVAGGRNEQFFGPGTRLTVL.

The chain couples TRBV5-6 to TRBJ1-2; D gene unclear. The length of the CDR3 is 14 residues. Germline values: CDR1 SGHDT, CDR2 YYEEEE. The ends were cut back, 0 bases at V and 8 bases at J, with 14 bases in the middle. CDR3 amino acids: CASSLAGIRGGYTF. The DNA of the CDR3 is TGTGCCAGCAGCTTGGCCGGAATCCGCGGAGGCTACACCTTC.

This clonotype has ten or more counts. CDR3 region: CASSQAPGNTEAFF. The CDR3 coding sequence is TGTGCCAGCAGCCAGGCCCCGGGGAACACTGAAGCTTTCTTT. The V gene is TRBV3-1, the J gene TRBJ1-1; no reliable D call. Trimming removed 3 bases from V and 1 base from J, with 9 bases in between. Germline values: CDR1 LGHDT, CDR2 YNNKEL (reference sequence). CDR3 size: 14 residues.

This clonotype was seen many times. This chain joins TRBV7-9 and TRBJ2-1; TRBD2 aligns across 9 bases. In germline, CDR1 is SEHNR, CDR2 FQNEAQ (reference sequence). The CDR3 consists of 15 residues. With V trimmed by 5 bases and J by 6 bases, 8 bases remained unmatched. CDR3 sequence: CASSLSGGQVNEQFF. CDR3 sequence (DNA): TGTGCCAGCAGCCTCAGCGGGGGGCAAGTCAATGAGCAGTTCTTC.

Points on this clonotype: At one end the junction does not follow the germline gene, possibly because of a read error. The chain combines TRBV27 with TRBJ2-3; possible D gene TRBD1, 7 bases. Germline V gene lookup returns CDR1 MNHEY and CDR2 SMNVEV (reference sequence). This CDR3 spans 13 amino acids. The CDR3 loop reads CASRSAGTDTQCF. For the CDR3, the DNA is TGTGCCAGCAGATCCGCGGGGACAGATACGCAGTGTTTT.

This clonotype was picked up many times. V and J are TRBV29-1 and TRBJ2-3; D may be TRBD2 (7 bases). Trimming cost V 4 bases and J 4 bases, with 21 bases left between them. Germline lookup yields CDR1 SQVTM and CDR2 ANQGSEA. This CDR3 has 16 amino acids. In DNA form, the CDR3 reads TGCAGCGTTGTGGGGGCCGGGGGGCTAGCCGCAGATACGCAGTATTTT. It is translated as CSVVGAGGLAADTQYF.

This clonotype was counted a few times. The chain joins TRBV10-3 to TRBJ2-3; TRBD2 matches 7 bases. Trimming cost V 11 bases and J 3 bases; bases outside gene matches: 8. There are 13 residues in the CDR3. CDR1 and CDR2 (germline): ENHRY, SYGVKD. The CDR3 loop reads CAVRGDGTDTQYF. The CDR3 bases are TGTGCCGTCCGGGGGGACGGGACAGATACGCAGTATTTT.

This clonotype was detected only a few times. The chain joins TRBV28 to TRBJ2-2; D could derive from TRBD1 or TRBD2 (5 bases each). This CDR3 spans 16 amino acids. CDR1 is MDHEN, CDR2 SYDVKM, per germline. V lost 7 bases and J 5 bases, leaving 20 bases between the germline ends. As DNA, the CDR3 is TGTGCCAGCAATCCCCAGTTTAGGGGCGGGACCGGGGAGCTGTTTTTT. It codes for CASNPQFRGGTGELFF.

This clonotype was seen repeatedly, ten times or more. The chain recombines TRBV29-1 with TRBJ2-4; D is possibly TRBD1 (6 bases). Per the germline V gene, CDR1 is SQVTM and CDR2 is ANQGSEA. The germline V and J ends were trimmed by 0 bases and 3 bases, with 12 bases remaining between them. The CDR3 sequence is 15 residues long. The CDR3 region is CSVEDLSGDKNIQYF. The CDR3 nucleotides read TGCAGCGTTGAAGATCTATCAGGGGACAAAAACATTCAGTACTTC. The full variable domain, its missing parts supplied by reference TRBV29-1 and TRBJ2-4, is SAVISQKPSRDICQRGTSLTIQCQVDSQVTMMFWYRQQPGQSLTLIATANQGSEATYESGFVIDKFPISRPNLTFSTLTVSNMSPEDSSIYLCSVEDLSGDKNIQYFGAGTRLSVL.

CDR3 protein: CASSGLAASTDTQYF. In nucleotides, the CDR3 is TGCGCCAGCAGCGGACTAGCGGCTAGCACAGATACGCAGTATTTT. The rearrangement uses TRBV4-1 and TRBJ2-3, with 10 bases matching TRBD2. This CDR3 is built from 15 residues. The J segment lost 0 bases and the V segment lost 5 bases, leaving 2 bases of the junction unmatched. Germline lookup yields CDR1 MGHRA and CDR2 YSYEKL.

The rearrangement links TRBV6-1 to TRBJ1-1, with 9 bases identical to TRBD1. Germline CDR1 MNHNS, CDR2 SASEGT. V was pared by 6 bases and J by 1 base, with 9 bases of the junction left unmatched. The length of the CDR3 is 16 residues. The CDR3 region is CASSRVPGQGNTEAFF. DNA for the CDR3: TGTGCCAGCAGCCGCGTACCGGGACAGGGGAACACTGAAGCTTTCTTT.

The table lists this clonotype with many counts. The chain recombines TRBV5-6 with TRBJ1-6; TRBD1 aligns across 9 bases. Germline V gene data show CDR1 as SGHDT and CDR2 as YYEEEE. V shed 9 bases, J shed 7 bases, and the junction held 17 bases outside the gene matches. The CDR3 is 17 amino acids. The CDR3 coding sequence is TGTGCCACCCACCGGACAGGGGCCAAACGCGGGAATTCACCCCTCCACTTT. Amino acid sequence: CATHRTGAKRGNSPLHF. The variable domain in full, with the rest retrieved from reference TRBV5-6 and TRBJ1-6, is DAGVTQSPTHLIKTRGQQVTLRCSPKSGHDTVSWYQQALGQGPQFIFQYYEEEERQRGNFPDRFSGHQFPNYSSELNVNALLLGDSALYLCATHRTGAKRGNSPLHFGNGTRLTVT.

The CDR3 bases are TGCAGCGTTGTTTACGGGACTAGCGGGAGCCCGAGGACAGATACGCAGTATTTT. Protein: CSVVYGTSGSPRTDTQYF. The chain has TRBV29-1 and TRBJ2-3, with 14 bases aligning to TRBD2. Germline values: CDR1 SQVTM, CDR2 ANQGSEA. The CDR3 sequence is 18 residues long. The junction had 12 bases not matched to a gene; V was cut back by 4 bases and J by 3 bases.